Following are 14 T cell receptor beta chains from one sample sequenced in a study of T cell repertoires in ileal Crohn's disease. Profiled with immunoSEQ multiplex PCR; TCRdb holds only in-frame clones, not every one. The sample lists over 14,000 clones, about 82% occurring once. Sequences were obtained from ileal tissue. These receptors were obtained from an adult with Crohn's disease.

The rearrangement uses TRBV19 and TRBJ1-5; possibly TRBD1 for D (6 bases). Looked up from germline, CDR1 is LNHDA and CDR2 is SQIVND (reference sequence). V was shortened by 4 bases and J by 4 bases, with 14 bases between the two germline ends. This CDR3 has 15 amino acids. This CDR3 is CASSTSGRGNQPQHF. The CDR3, as DNA: TGTGCCAGTAGTACGTCAGGGAGGGGGAATCAGCCCCAGCATTTT. Variable domain in full (rest from reference TRBV19 and TRBJ1-5): DGGITQSPKYLFRKEGQNVTLSCEQNLNHDAMYWYRQDPGQGLRLIYYSQIVNDFQKGDIAEGYSVSREKKESFPLTVTSAQKNPTAFYLCASSTSGRGNQPQHFGDGTRLSIL.

This clone has just a few counts. The V call is TRBV7-9, the J call TRBJ2-5; TRBD1 matches at 8 bases. Trimming cost V 2 bases and J 4 bases; bases outside gene matches: 3. This CDR3 comprises 14 residues. Germline V gene sequence: CDR1 SEHNR, CDR2 FQNEAQ (reference sequence). CDR3 in DNA: TGTGCCAGCAGCTTACCAGGGGGCTTAGAGACCCAGTACTTC. The encoded protein is CASSLPGGLETQYF.

This rearrangement joins TRBV30 to TRBJ2-1; TRBD2 agrees at 12 bases. This CDR3 spans 14 amino acids. V dropped 7 bases and J dropped 4; count of bases not matched to a gene: 5. CDR1 and CDR2 from the germline V gene are GTSNPN and SVGIG (reference sequence). The CDR3 spells CASLAGGSYNEQFF. The CDR3 DNA reads as TGTGCCTCACTAGCGGGAGGCTCTTACAATGAGCAGTTCTTC.

The V and J genes are TRBV4-1 and TRBJ1-1; D remains unclear. The germline V and J ends were trimmed by 0 bases and 3 bases, with 8 bases remaining between them. This CDR3 contains 14 residues. In germline, CDR1 is MGHRA, CDR2 YSYEKL. CDR3 loop: CASSQDPVDTEAFF. In DNA form, the CDR3 reads TGCGCCAGCAGCCAAGATCCGGTGGACACTGAAGCTTTCTTT.

The chain joins TRBV5-4 to TRBJ2-5; 7 bases match TRBD2. The CDR3 has 15 amino acids. The junction had 4 bases not matched to a gene; V was cut back by 1 base and J by 1 base. Germline CDR1 reads SGHNT; CDR2 reads YYREEE (reference sequence). Here the CDR3 DNA reads TGTGCCAGCAGCTTGACGGGGGGAACCCAAGAGACCCAGTACTTC. This encodes CASSLTGGTQETQYF.

The rearrangement uses TRBV7-9 and TRBJ2-7; 9 positions agree with TRBD1. The CDR3 sequence is 15 residues long. V trimming: 7 bases; J trimming: 0 bases; junction bases outside the gene matches: 7. Germline V lookup: CDR1 SEHNR, CDR2 FQNEAQ (reference sequence). The CDR3 spells CASTSGGQGSYEQYF. The CDR3 nucleotides are TGTGCCAGCACCTCGGGGGGACAGGGCTCCTACGAGCAGTACTTC. The variable domain in full, with the rest retrieved from reference TRBV7-9 and TRBJ2-7, is DTGVSQNPRHKITKRGQNVTFRCDPISEHNRLYWYRQTLGQGPEFLTYFQNEAQLEKSRLLSDRFSAERPKGSFSTLEIQRTEQGDSAMYLCASTSGGQGSYEQYFGPGTRLTVT.

This clone was seen once. The chain recombines TRBV5-1 with TRBJ2-1; 11 nucleotides match TRBD2. The CDR3 is 20 amino acids. Germline values: CDR1 SGHRS, CDR2 YFSETQ. V dropped 1 base and J dropped 0; count of bases not matched to a gene: 12. DNA for the CDR3: TGCGCCAGCAGCTTGAACCCCGCTAGCGGGAGGACGAGCTCCTACAATGAGCAGTTCTTC. It is translated as CASSLNPASGRTSSYNEQFF.

The chain links TRBV27 to TRBJ2-2, with 8 bases that match TRBD2. The CDR3 loop spans 15 amino acids. Trimming at V came to 3 bases and at J to 7 bases, leaving 7 bases not matched to a gene. Germline V gene sequence: CDR1 MNHEY, CDR2 SMNVEV (reference sequence). Written as DNA, the CDR3 is TGTGCCAGCAGTTTCGGTCGACTAGCGATCGGGGAGCTGTTTTTT. Residues: CASSFGRLAIGELFF.

V gene TRBV30 combines with J gene TRBJ1-4; no reliable D call. There are 11 residues in the CDR3. Trimming removed 1 base at V and 8 bases at J, with 5 bases between. The germline gives CDR1 GTSNPN, CDR2 SVGIG (reference sequence). The chain's CDR3 is CAWSAREKLFF. The CDR3 nucleotides are TGTGCCTGGAGTGCCCGGGAAAAACTGTTTTTT. The full variable domain, with the rest looked up from reference TRBV30 and TRBJ1-4, is SQTIHQWPATLVQPVGSPLSLECTVEGTSNPNLYWYRQAAGRGLQLLFYSVGIGQISSEVPQNLSASRPQDRQFILSSKKLLLSDSGFYLCAWSAREKLFFGSGTQLSVL.

The CDR3 bases are TGCAGCGTTGTCGGGACAGGGGGCTTTGGCACAGATACGCAGTATTTT. It encodes CSVVGTGGFGTDTQYF. The V call is TRBV29-1, the J call TRBJ2-3; TRBD1 matches at 12 bases. The CDR3 covers 16 residues. Germline assignment: CDR1 SQVTM and CDR2 ANQGSEA. The V segment lost 4 bases and the J segment 1 base; nucleotides outside the gene matches: 6.

The genes are TRBV15 and TRBJ1-4, with 10 bases that match TRBD1. CDR3 length equals 16 residues. In germline, CDR1 is LNHNV, CDR2 YYDKDF (reference sequence). V shed 1 base and J 8 bases; nucleotides not matched to a gene: 7. The CDR3 spells CATSRGGGTGEEKLFF. CDR3 DNA sequence: TGTGCCACCAGCAGAGGTGGCGGGACAGGGGAGGAAAAACTGTTTTTT.

CDR3 amino acids: CASSPITGGSEQYF. The CDR3 region has the DNA TGTGCCAGCAGTCCAATAACAGGGGGCTCCGAGCAGTACTTC. This chain connects TRBV6-5 to TRBJ2-7, with 9 bases aligning to TRBD1. V was clipped by 5 bases and J by 6 bases; unmatched bases: 8. The CDR3 has 14 residues. Germline V gives CDR1 MNHEY, CDR2 SVGAGI.

The chain employs TRBV11-2 and TRBJ2-1, with D possibly being TRBD1 (6 bases). V lost 7 bases and J lost 5, with 18 bases in between. Per the germline V gene, CDR1 is SGHAT and CDR2 is FQNNGV. The CDR3 has 15 residues. In DNA form, the CDR3 reads TGTGCCAGCACCCCTTCCCCGGACAGAAACAATGAGCAGTTCTTC. This gives the protein CASTPSPDRNNEQFF. The variable domain in full, with the rest retrieved from reference TRBV11-2 and TRBJ2-1, is EAGVAQSPRYKIIEKRQSVAFWCNPISGHATLYWYQQILGQGPKLLIQFQNNGVVDDSQLPKDRFSAERLKGVDSTLKIQPAKLEDSAVYLCASTPSPDRNNEQFFGPGTRLTVL.

This clone was recorded only once. The rearrangement joins TRBV18 to TRBJ2-1, with a weak D call TRBD2 (7 bases). Germline loops: CDR1 KGHSH, CDR2 LQKENI. V shed 2 bases and J shed 6 bases, with 14 bases lying between them. The CDR3 totals 15 residues. As DNA, the CDR3 is TGTGCCAGCTCACCAAAGTGGGGGGGGGCCAATGAGCAGTTCTTC. This translates into CASSPKWGGANEQFF.